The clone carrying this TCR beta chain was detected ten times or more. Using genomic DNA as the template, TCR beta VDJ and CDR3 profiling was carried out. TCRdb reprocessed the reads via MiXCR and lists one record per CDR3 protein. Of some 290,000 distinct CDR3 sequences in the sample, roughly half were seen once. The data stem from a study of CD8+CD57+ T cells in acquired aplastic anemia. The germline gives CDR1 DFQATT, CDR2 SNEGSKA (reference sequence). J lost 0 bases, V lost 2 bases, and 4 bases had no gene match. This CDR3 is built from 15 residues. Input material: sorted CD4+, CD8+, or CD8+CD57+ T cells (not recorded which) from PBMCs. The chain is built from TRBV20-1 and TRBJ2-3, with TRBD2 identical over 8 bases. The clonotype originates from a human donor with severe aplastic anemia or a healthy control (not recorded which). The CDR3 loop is CSARTTSGSTDTQYF. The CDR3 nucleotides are TGCAGTGCTAGAACCACTAGCGGAAGCACAGATACGCAGTATTTT.